The source of this T cell receptor beta chain is a study of T cell responses to AZD1222 COVID-19 vaccine. Method: immunoSEQ multiplex PCR; TCRdb's copy keeps in-frame clones and lacks some. The data contain about 160,000 clones, under 95% of them seen just once; the ten biggest clones take up about 4.6%. The study, taken as a whole, reports: The donors showed a predominance of white British ancestry and of females, with possible underestimation of clonal diversity. Epitopes outside B.1.351 and B.1.1.7 mutated regions reportedly drew nearly half of spike TCRs. Baseline serostatus was positive in only six AZD1222 recipients.

This CDR3 comprises 12 residues. Pooling of second doses given at about 4 or about 12 weeks was done. As concerns this clone: Its target is not known.

The clonotype comes from an adult who received the AZD1222 COVID-19 vaccine. The gene calls are TRBV1 and TRBJ2-7; the listed D gene, TRBD2, was not tested against the DNA. TRBV1 counts as a pseudogene. The sample here was peripheral blood, taken 28 days after the second AZD1222 dose. CDR3 coding DNA: TGCACCAATTGGACTTTTTCCTACGAGCAGTACTTC. It specifies CTNWTFSYEQYF.